This T cell receptor (beta chain) is drawn from a study of OX40 agonist ivuxolimab in advanced cancers. This clone was detected a few times. Some clones are missing from TCRdb's copy, which holds only in-frame ones; the method was immunoSEQ multiplex PCR. The top ten hold 3.5% to 4.5% of the sample, which has 95,000 or so clones, approximately 85% seen once. J was trimmed by 8 bases and V by 2 bases; bases with no gene match: 5. Germline values: CDR1 MNHEY, CDR2 SVGAGI. The CDR3 runs 14 residues. This TCR came from an adult with an advanced solid tumor such as melanoma, head and neck, liver or kidney cancer. This sample comprised CD4+ or CD8+ T cells sorted from blood, obtained in a trial of the OX40 agonist ivuxolimab. The chain links TRBV6-5 to TRBJ2-1; 8 bases align to TRBD1. The DNA of the CDR3 is TGTGCCAGCAGTTACGGCCAGGGGGCGCATGAGCAGTTCTTC. Protein sequence: CASSYGQGAHEQFF.